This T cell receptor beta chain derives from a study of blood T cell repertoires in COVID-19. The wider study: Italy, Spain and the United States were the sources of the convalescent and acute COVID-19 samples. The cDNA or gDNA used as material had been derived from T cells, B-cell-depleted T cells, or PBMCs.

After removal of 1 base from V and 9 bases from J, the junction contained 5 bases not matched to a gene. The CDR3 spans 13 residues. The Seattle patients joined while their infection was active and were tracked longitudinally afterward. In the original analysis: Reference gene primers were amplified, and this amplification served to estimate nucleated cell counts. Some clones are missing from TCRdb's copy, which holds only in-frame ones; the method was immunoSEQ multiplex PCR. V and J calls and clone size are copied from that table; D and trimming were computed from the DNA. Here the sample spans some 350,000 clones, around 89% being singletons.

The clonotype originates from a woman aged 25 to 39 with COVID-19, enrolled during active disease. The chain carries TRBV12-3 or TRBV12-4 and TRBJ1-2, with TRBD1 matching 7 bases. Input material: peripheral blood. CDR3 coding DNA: TGTGCCAGCAGTTTAGACACAGGGGAACGCTACACCTTC. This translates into CASSLDTGERYTF.